This T cell receptor (beta chain) emerged from a study of cytomegalovirus exposure and HLA in healthy donors. Concerning this clone: No antigen is known for it.

Profiled with immunoSEQ multiplex PCR; TCRdb holds only in-frame clones, not every one. This table holds over 85,000 clones, approximately 94% found once. Whole-study findings and limits: According to a later analysis, TCR clusters from the first cohort tended to co-occur in the roughly 110 validation repertoires. While the bulk of TCR sequences proved rare, some public TCRs turned up in many donors. Researchers catalogued over 150 TCR beta chains as cytomegalovirus-associated.

The CDR3 is made up of 16 amino acids. Germline V gene sequence: CDR1 MNHEY, CDR2 SVGAGI. V lost 0 bases and J lost 7, with 13 bases in between. Sequenced: PBMCs. J is TRBJ1-6 and V is TRBV6-5; no firm D call. The clonotype comes from a woman younger than 30 in good health and CMV-seronegative. The CDR3 is CASSYSNSGGNSPLHF. The DNA of the CDR3 is TGTGCCAGCAGTTACTCCAACAGCGGTGGAAATTCACCCCTCCACTTT.